The 24 T cell receptor beta chains below all came from one sample that was sequenced in a study of T-cell reconstitution after alpha-beta-depleted transplantation in children. Preparation of the TCRbeta library was carried out with unique molecular identifiers. Each CDR3 protein gets one entry after TCRdb re-called the PCR reads with MiXCR. The table shows 300,000 or so distinct CDR3 sequences, with 9.5% to 10% occurring only once. Sequenced here: PBMCs from the stem cell graft donor, sampled from the stem cell graft. The receptors stem from a human donor who donated a stem cell graft to a child with SCID.

This chain connects TRBV5-1 to TRBJ2-7; 10 bases match TRBD2. Germline V gene sequence: CDR1 SGHRS, CDR2 YFSETQ. Trimming took 0 bases from V and 7 from J; bases not matched to a gene: 1. This CDR3 contains 13 residues. The CDR3 nucleotides read TGCGCCAGCAGCTTGGCTAGCGGGGGAGAGCAGTACTTC. This encodes CASSLASGGEQYF.

The chain uses TRBV7-9 and TRBJ2-6; D gene unclear. CDR1 is SEHNR, CDR2 FQNEAQ, per germline (reference sequence). V dropped 5 bases and J dropped 2 bases, with 13 bases sitting between them. The CDR3 consists of 16 residues. The CDR3 loop is CASSPRRGTGANVLTF. The CDR3 bases are TGTGCCAGCAGCCCCCGCCGTGGGACTGGGGCCAACGTCCTGACTTTC.

CDR3: CASSEQQGVTGELFF. In nucleotides, the CDR3 is TGTGCCAGCAGTGAACAACAGGGGGTCACCGGGGAGCTGTTTTTT. The chain employs TRBV6-1 and TRBJ2-2; TRBD1 aligns across 8 bases. This CDR3 region has 15 residues. The V gene's germline CDR1 is MNHNS and CDR2 SASEGT. V dropped 2 bases and J dropped 4; count of bases not matched to a gene: 3.

In its sample, this clonotype was seen a few times. The chain carries TRBV24-1 and TRBJ1-5, with a possible D match to TRBD1 (5 bases). Germline V gene sequence: CDR1 KGHDR, CDR2 SFDVKD. V lost 5 bases and J 7 bases, leaving 11 bases between the germline ends. There are 13 residues in the CDR3. DNA for the CDR3: TGTGCCACCAGTGTAGGGGAGGGACAGCCCCAGCATTTT. Amino acids: CATSVGEGQPQHF.

This clonotype was counted a few times. The chain carries TRBV5-5 and TRBJ1-4; maybe TRBD1 (5 bases). Germline CDR1 SGHKS, CDR2 YYEKEE (reference sequence). V lost 0 bases and J lost 4, with 16 bases in between. This CDR3 contains 17 residues. CDR3 sequence (DNA): TGTGCCAGCAGCTTGGGAGGGGCAGGGATCTTTAATGAAAAACTGTTTTTT. Amino acid sequence: CASSLGGAGIFNEKLFF.

The chain carries TRBV5-1 and TRBJ2-3; the D call may be TRBD1 or TRBD2 (5 bases each). Trimming took 4 bases from V and 7 from J, leaving 19 bases between them. CDR1 and CDR2 (germline): SGHRS, YFSETQ. This CDR3 region has 15 residues. The CDR3 loop is CASSRWIGTGYTQYF. CDR3 DNA sequence: TGCGCCAGCAGCCGTTGGATAGGGACGGGGTATACGCAGTATTTT.

This clonotype was counted many times. The genes are TRBV5-1 and TRBJ2-1; TRBD1 aligns across 12 bases. V dropped 1 base and J dropped 6; count of bases not matched to a gene: 17. CDR1 and CDR2 (germline): SGHRS, YFSETQ. The CDR3 runs 20 residues. CDR3 sequence reads: CASSLTGQGALVRSSNEQFF. In DNA, the CDR3 is TGCGCCAGCAGCTTGACGGGACAGGGGGCGCTTGTCAGAAGTTCCAATGAGCAGTTCTTC.

This clonotype was observed many times. J is TRBJ1-2 and V is TRBV5-1; TRBD1 might be the D (5 bases). Germline V gene lookup returns CDR1 SGHRS and CDR2 YFSETQ. Between the trimmed V and J ends, which lost 3 bases and 3 bases, there was a span of 12 bases. CDR3 length: 14 amino acids. The CDR3 sequence is CASSSEARDYGYTF. Here the CDR3 DNA reads TGCGCCAGCAGCTCGGAAGCCAGGGACTATGGCTACACCTTC.

The chain combines TRBV12-3 or TRBV12-4 with TRBJ1-3; D is unresolved. The ends were cut back, 5 bases at V and 9 bases at J, with 8 bases in the middle. This CDR3 is 11 amino acids long. The CDR3 sequence is CASSPSGTIYF. The DNA of the CDR3 is TGTGCCAGCAGTCCCAGCGGCACCATATATTTT.

CDR3 residues: CASSTWTRTTQYF. The CDR3 bases are TGTGCCAGTAGTACCTGGACTAGGACGACCCAGTACTTC. The chain uses TRBV19 and TRBJ2-5, with 7 bases matching TRBD2. Germline loops: CDR1 LNHDA, CDR2 SQIVND (reference sequence). Losses at the gene ends were 4 bases for V and 7 bases for J; bases not matched to a gene: 6. This CDR3 comprises 13 residues.

The V call is TRBV10-3, the J call TRBJ2-2; TRBD2 matches at 13 bases. The V and J ends lost 6 bases and 0 bases, in that order; junction bases with no gene match: 4. This CDR3 is built from 17 residues. Germline CDR1 ENHRY, CDR2 SYGVKD. The chain's CDR3 is CAISETSGGANTGELFF. The CDR3 nucleotides read TGTGCCATCAGCGAAACTAGCGGGGGGGCGAACACCGGGGAGCTGTTTTTT.

This clonotype was detected only a few times. The rearrangement joins TRBV5-6 to TRBJ2-2; 8 bases match TRBD1. CDR1 and CDR2 (germline): SGHDT, YYEEEE. The CDR3 sequence is 14 residues long. J lost 6 bases, V lost 4 bases, and 5 bases had no gene match. In nucleotides, the CDR3 is TGTGCCAGCAGCATCGGACAGGGAGCCGGGGAGCTGTTTTTT. It codes for CASSIGQGAGELFF.

The chain combines TRBV20-1 with TRBJ2-2; D remains ambiguous. The CDR3 is 12 amino acids. The germline V and J ends were trimmed by 6 bases and 3 bases, with 8 bases remaining between them. CDR1 is DFQATT, CDR2 SNEGSKA, per germline (reference sequence). This CDR3 reads CSARIDTGELFF. The CDR3 DNA reads as TGCAGTGCCAGAATCGACACCGGGGAGCTGTTTTTT.

There are many counts of this clonotype. This chain uses TRBV4-2 with TRBJ1-1, with D unclear. The ends were cut back, 1 base at V and 1 base at J, with 7 bases in the middle. The CDR3 totals 14 residues. Germline lookup yields CDR1 LGHNA and CDR2 YNFKEQ. The CDR3 region is CASSQGDGNTEAFF. The CDR3 DNA reads TGTGCCAGCAGCCAAGGTGACGGGAACACTGAAGCTTTCTTT.

This clonotype was detected ten times or more. This sequence joins TRBV20-1 and TRBJ2-3, with D hard to call. Trimming took 6 bases from V and 0 from J, leaving 10 bases between them. Germline CDR1 reads DFQATT; CDR2 reads SNEGSKA (reference sequence). The CDR3 runs to 13 residues. Here the CDR3 DNA reads TGCAGTGCCCCATATACTAGCACAGATACGCAGTATTTT. Protein: CSAPYTSTDTQYF.

The CDR3 sequence is CASSQIQGTLPTYEQFF. CDR3 DNA: TGTGCCAGCAGTCAAATCCAGGGGACCCTTCCCACCTATGAGCAGTTCTTC. The rearrangement links TRBV6-1 to TRBJ2-1, with a weak D call TRBD1 (6 bases). V lost 5 bases, J lost 8 bases, and 25 bases lay in between. The germline V gene has CDR1 MNHNS and CDR2 SASEGT. This CDR3 spans 17 amino acids.

The sample holds many counts of this clonotype. The chain uses TRBV29-1 and TRBJ1-1; 9 positions agree with TRBD1. This CDR3 has 12 residues. Germline values: CDR1 SQVTM, CDR2 ANQGSEA. V was clipped by 4 bases and J by 14 bases; unmatched bases: 11. The CDR3 DNA reads TGCAGCGTTGCCGAGGGTGTGGGACAGGGCTTCTTT. It encodes CSVAEGVGQGFF.

The chain has TRBV18 and TRBJ2-7; 7 bases align to TRBD1. CDR3 size: 14 residues. The junction had 8 bases not matched to a gene; V was cut back by 3 bases and J by 6 bases. CDR1 is KGHSH and CDR2 is LQKENI in the germline V gene. Written as DNA, the CDR3 is TGTGCCAGCTCACCTGGACAGGCCAGGGGCGAGCAGTACTTC. Encoded protein: CASSPGQARGEQYF.

V usage is TRBV12-3 or TRBV12-4 and J usage is TRBJ1-5; TRBD1 matches 9 bases. There are 14 residues in the CDR3. The V and J ends lost 6 bases and 6 bases, in that order; junction bases with no gene match: 6. CDR3 sequence: CASSWDRAGQPQHF. The CDR3 DNA is TGTGCCAGCAGCTGGGACAGGGCGGGTCAGCCCCAGCATTTT.

There are many counts of this clonotype. The rearrangement joins TRBV3-1 to TRBJ1-1; D is perhaps TRBD1 (5 bases). Deletions cut 3 bases from V and 6 bases from J, with 14 bases between. CDR3 length equals 14 residues. CDR1 is LGHDT and CDR2 is YNNKEL in the germline V gene (reference sequence). The CDR3 DNA is TGTGCCAGCAGCCACTCCGGGGGGGGAGCTGAAGCTTTCTTT. Encoded protein: CASSHSGGGAEAFF.

This clonotype was seen more than once but under ten times. V usage is TRBV20-1 and J usage is TRBJ1-6, with TRBD1 as a possible D gene (6 bases). This CDR3 region has 15 residues. The germline V and J ends were trimmed by 3 bases and 10 bases, with 19 bases remaining between them. CDR1 and CDR2 (germline): DFQATT, SNEGSKA (reference sequence). The CDR3 DNA sequence: TGCAGTGCTAGTGTAGACAGGCTTTCAGGATCACCCCTCCACTTT. This gives the protein CSASVDRLSGSPLHF.

This clonotype was seen a few times. V is TRBV2 and J is TRBJ2-7; possibly TRBD2 for D (6 bases). Germline V gene lookup returns CDR1 SNHLY and CDR2 FYNNEI. The CDR3 spans 16 residues. V was trimmed by 4 bases and J by 5 bases, leaving 21 bases between them. For the CDR3, the DNA is TGTGCCAGCAGTGGACCAGGAGGGGTCGTGATGGACGAGCAGTACTTC. It specifies CASSGPGGVVMDEQYF.

The chain links TRBV20-1 to TRBJ1-6; no definite D call. The CDR3 consists of 15 residues. The ends were cut back, 0 bases at V and 5 bases at J, with 11 bases in the middle. Germline lookup yields CDR1 DFQATT and CDR2 SNEGSKA (reference sequence). This CDR3 reads CSARDWGSDNSPLHF. The CDR3 nucleotides are TGCAGTGCTAGAGATTGGGGTTCGGATAATTCACCCCTCCACTTT.

This clonotype was picked up a small number of times. The CDR3 DNA sequence: TGCAGCGTCTCCCGGACAGGAGACTACGAGCAGTACTTC. Its protein product is CSVSRTGDYEQYF. The V gene is TRBV29-1, the J gene TRBJ2-7; 7 bases map to TRBD1. V was clipped by 6 bases and J by 3 bases; unmatched bases: 8. Germline assignment: CDR1 SQVTM and CDR2 ANQGSEA. The CDR3 has 13 amino acids.